This TCR beta chain is drawn from a study of blood T cell repertoires in COVID-19. Looking at the study overall: From the United States, Italy and Spain came samples of acute and convalescent COVID-19. The cDNA or gDNA used as material had been derived from T cells, B-cell-depleted T cells, or PBMCs.

Study processing details: Counts of nucleated cells, estimated from reference gene primer amplification, were obtained. Libraries were prepared by immunoSEQ multiplex PCR; TCRdb keeps only in-frame clonotypes and omits some of them. The V and J calls and clone size come from that table; D and trimming were worked out from the DNA. Of tens of thousands of clones listed, nearly 85% were seen once; the top ten hold approximately 28%. Trimming took 3 bases from V and 10 from J, leaving 10 bases between them. CDR1 SGHDN and CDR2 FVKESK come from the germline V gene. This CDR3 has 13 residues. The V gene is TRBV14, the J gene TRBJ1-6, with D uncertain. Source material: peripheral blood. This clonotype was sampled from a woman over 75 with acute or convalescent COVID-19. The CDR3 nucleotides read TGTGCCAGCAGCCAGACTCATCCATCACCCCTCCACTTT. Amino acids: CASSQTHPSPLHF.